This T cell receptor beta chain was identified during a study of control samples from healthy donors and cancer patients (TCRdb year 2020). This clone was counted a few times. This clone's antigen is unknown. Base qualities were left out, and no much larger clone turns up one base away. Based on the germline V gene, the CDR1 and CDR2 sequences are SNHLY and FYNNEI. V loses 9 bases of germline sequence and J loses 2 bases, and the interval between the two ends is 16 bases. There are 14 amino acids in the CDR3, from cysteine to phenylalanine inclusive. The read is trimmed to its CDR3 DNA, 42 bases read in frame from base 1. Library generation was performed with the immunoSEQ multiplex PCR assay. This is the immuneACCESS table as TCRdb keeps it, with only in-frame sequences that have V and J called. A part of the clones is gone; compared with another copy, unresolved V genes explain less than half, and the rest is unexplained. The sample yields some 120,000 clones; 80% to 90% were counted once. Of the sample, around 10% is held by the ten largest clones.

The clonotype was recovered from a man aged 30 to 45 in good health. Sequenced sample: blood. The chain is encoded by TRBV2 joined to TRBJ1-1, and TRBD1 may be the D gene, going by 6 matching bases. The nucleotides read TGTGCCAGGAAGGCTACAGGGATTAACACTGAAGCTTTCTTT. Its coded protein is CARKATGINTEAFF. With the rest looked up from the reference TRBV2 and TRBJ1-1 genes rather than sequenced, the full variable domain is EPEVTQTPSHQVTQMGQEVILRCVPISNHLYFYWYRQILGQKVEFLVSFYNNEISEKSEIFDDQFSVERPDGSNFTLKIRSTKLEDSAMYFCARKATGINTEAFFGQGTRLTVV.